Listed here are 28 T cell receptor beta chains from one sample, sequenced in a study of glioma-infiltrating T cells. The iRepertoire nested amplicon-rescue multiplex PCR amplified TCR alpha and beta CDR3s from RNA. One entry per CDR3 protein, called by TCRdb with MiXCR from the multiplex PCR reads. The sample lists roughly 200,000 distinct CDR3 sequences, around 30% occurring once. The sample comprised glioma tissue, nonneoplastic brain tissue, or PBMCs (not recorded which). These receptor sequences come from a human donor with low-grade glioma or glioblastoma, undergoing nonglioma brain surgery, or in good health (not recorded which).

This clonotype showed up many times. V is TRBV12-3 or TRBV12-4 and J is TRBJ2-5, with 12 bases that match TRBD1. The V and J ends lost 5 bases and 5 bases, in that order; junction bases with no gene match: 6. This CDR3 has 15 amino acids. DNA for the CDR3: TGTGCCAGCAGTCCCCCGGGGACAGGGGGCGAGACCCAGTACTTC. This gives the protein CASSPPGTGGETQYF.

Many counts were recorded for this clonotype. The rearrangement joins TRBV2 to TRBJ1-5; D might be TRBD1 (5 bases). The CDR3 has 15 amino acids. Trimming shortened V by 4 bases and J by 4 bases, and 14 bases separated the two germline ends. Germline CDR1 and CDR2: SNHLY and FYNNEI. The CDR3 spells CASSASGGRNQPQHF. CDR3 nucleotides: TGTGCCAGCAGTGCCTCGGGGGGGAGGAATCAGCCCCAGCATTTT.

This clonotype was counted ten times or more. The chain uses TRBV5-1 and TRBJ2-1, with 12 bases that match TRBD2. Per the germline V gene, CDR1 is SGHRS and CDR2 is YFSETQ. The junction had 6 bases not matched to a gene; V was cut back by 0 bases and J by 5 bases. This CDR3 is 17 amino acids long. The CDR3 reads CASSLGTSGRKNNEQFF. DNA for the CDR3: TGCGCCAGCAGCTTGGGTACTAGCGGGAGGAAAAACAATGAGCAGTTCTTC.

CDR3 amino acids: CASSIASWPDTQYF. As DNA, the CDR3 is TGTGCCAGTAGTATAGCCAGCTGGCCAGATACGCAGTATTTT. The chain carries TRBV19 and TRBJ2-3, with D hard to call. This CDR3 comprises 14 residues. V dropped 1 base and J dropped 4 bases, with 9 bases sitting between them. Germline lookup yields CDR1 LNHDA and CDR2 SQIVND (reference sequence).

This clonotype has ten or more counts. The chain links TRBV2 to TRBJ2-5; 7 nucleotides align to TRBD2. V was clipped by 7 bases and J by 2 bases; unmatched bases: 4. CDR1 is SNHLY and CDR2 is FYNNEI in the germline V gene. This CDR3 is 13 amino acids long. The CDR3 DNA reads TGTGCCAGCAAAGAGCGGGAACAAGAGACCCAGTACTTC. Protein: CASKEREQETQYF.

About this clonotype: An end of the junction does not agree with germline; a read error may underlie this. This chain connects TRBV6-2 or TRBV6-3 to TRBJ2-7, with TRBD2 as a possible D gene (5 bases). The germline gives CDR1 MNHEY, CDR2 SVGEGT. The CDR3 contains 10 residues. The CDR3 protein is CALISGKQDF. For the CDR3, the DNA is TGTGCCCTCATCTCGGGGAAGCAGGACTTC.

On this clonotype itself: A read error may explain this, as a much larger clone is one base away. This chain uses TRBV19 with TRBJ1-2; TRBD1 matches at 7 bases. The length of the CDR3 is 13 residues. Unmatched junction bases numbered 9, after V lost 3 bases and J lost 11 bases. The germline V gene encodes CDR1 LNHDA and CDR2 SQIVND (reference sequence). The CDR3 loop is CASSMTTTGWYTF. DNA for the CDR3: TGTGCCAGTAGTATGACCACGACAGGGTGGTACACCTTC.

The chain uses TRBV24-1 and TRBJ1-1, with no clear D. Looked up from germline, CDR1 is KGHDR and CDR2 is SFDVKD. Trimming took 9 bases from V and 5 from J, leaving 15 bases between them. CDR3 length equals 13 residues. The CDR3 DNA is TGTGCCACCCAACTCACCGAGAATACTGAAGCTTTCTTT. It translates to CATQLTENTEAFF.

This clonotype was seen repeatedly, ten times or more. The CDR3 DNA reads as TGTGCCAGCAAGAGAGACGTTTACAATGAGCAGTTCTTC. Translating it yields CASKRDVYNEQFF. V gene TRBV6-1 combines with J gene TRBJ2-1, with D uncertain. Per the germline V gene, CDR1 is MNHNS and CDR2 is SASEGT. V lost 7 bases, J lost 4 bases, and 11 bases lay in between. The CDR3 extends over 13 amino acids.

A remark on this clonotype: This may be a read error: a much more frequent sequence differs by one nucleotide. This chain joins TRBV11-3 and TRBJ1-5, with TRBD1 as a possible D gene (5 bases). There are 16 residues in the CDR3. The V end was cut by 0 bases, the J end by 5 bases, with 14 bases between. Germline V CDR1 and CDR2: SGHNT, YENEEA. The CDR3 DNA sequence: TGTGCCAGCAGCTTAGAGGCAGGGTCACTCGATCAGCCCCAGCATTTT. The encoded protein is CASSLEAGSLDQPQHF.

This clonotype was counted once. The chain uses TRBV5-1 and TRBJ1-1; no reliable D call. Trimming cost V 1 base and J 1 base, with 8 bases left between them. The CDR3 has 14 residues. Per germline, CDR1 SGHRS and CDR2 YFSETQ. The CDR3 DNA reads TGCGCCAGCAGCTTGAGGCAGACGAACACTGAAGCTTTCTTT. This sequence encodes CASSLRQTNTEAFF. The complete variable domain, with remaining parts taken from reference TRBV5-1 and TRBJ1-1, reads KAGVTQTPRYLIKTRGQQVTLSCSPISGHRSVSWYQQTPGQGLQFLFEYFSETQRNKGNFPGRFSGRQFSNSRSEMNVSTLELGDSALYLCASSLRQTNTEAFFGQGTRLTVV.

Of note for this clonotype: Being one base from a much bigger clone, this may be a read error. This sequence joins TRBV25-1 and TRBJ2-7; the D gene is possibly TRBD2 (6 bases). Germline V gene lookup returns CDR1 MGHDK and CDR2 SYGVNS. The V end was cut by 0 bases, the J end by 0 bases, with 9 bases between. The CDR3 is 15 amino acids. The CDR3 nucleotides are TGTGCCAGCAGTGAATACGAGGGAGGCTCCTACGAGCAGTACTTC. Translated, it gives CASSEYEGGSYEQYF.

The rearrangement links TRBV3-1 to TRBJ2-2, with 11 bases fitting TRBD2. Germline-derived CDR1 and CDR2 are LGHDT and YNNKEL (reference sequence). V lost 3 bases and J lost 3; bases outside the gene matches: 6. This CDR3 has 17 amino acids. The CDR3 sequence: CASSHNLAGGYTGELFF. The CDR3 DNA reads TGTGCCAGCAGCCACAATCTAGCGGGGGGATACACCGGGGAGCTGTTTTTT.

The sample holds many counts of this clonotype. CDR3: CASSYSAGSIHTGANVLTF. The CDR3 bases are TGTGCCAGCAGTTACTCGGCGGGGTCAATACATACTGGGGCCAACGTCCTGACTTTC. This chain links TRBV6-5 with TRBJ2-6; TRBD2 is a possible D gene (6 bases). This CDR3 comprises 19 residues. Germline V gives CDR1 MNHEY, CDR2 SVGAGI. Between the trimmed V and J ends, which lost 0 bases and 2 bases, there was a span of 17 bases.

The chain carries TRBV29-1 and TRBJ2-1; 7 bases are a match to TRBD2. The CDR3 runs 13 residues. Germline assignment: CDR1 SQVTM and CDR2 ANQGSEA. The ends lost 3 bases at V and 7 bases at J; junction bases unmatched: 6. CDR3 sequence: CSVDGGGRNEQFF. CDR3 sequence (DNA): TGCAGCGTTGACGGCGGGGGTCGGAATGAGCAGTTCTTC.

For this clonotype: Germline is not matched at one junction end, which may reflect a read error. The chain couples TRBV6-2 or TRBV6-3 to TRBJ1-1; the D gene is possibly TRBD1 (6 bases). Germline V CDR1 and CDR2: MNHEY, SVGEGT. The CDR3 totals 13 residues. The chain's CDR3 is CTSSWDGTMLAFF. CDR3 sequence (DNA): TGTACCAGCAGTTGGGATGGGACAATGTTAGCTTTCTTT.

A word on this clonotype: One end of the junction is discordant with germline, which a read error may explain. This chain uses TRBV6-6 with TRBJ1-1; D remains ambiguous. The CDR3 is 15 residues long. Germline V gives CDR1 MNHNY, CDR2 SVGAGI (reference sequence). In DNA form, the CDR3 reads TGTGCCAGCAGTTACGGGGTAGCCATGAACACTGAAGCTTCCTTC. As protein: CASSYGVAMNTEASF.

This clonotype was counted ten times or more. The chain recombines TRBV7-2 with TRBJ2-1; TRBD1 is a possible D gene (5 bases). Germline V gene sequence: CDR1 SGHTA, CDR2 FQGNSA. The CDR3 is made up of 13 amino acids. Trimming took off 2 bases at V and 15 bases at J, with 17 bases between the two ends. This CDR3 is CASSLNEQGVAFF. CDR3 DNA: TGTGCCAGCAGCTTAAACGAGCAAGGGGTAGCGTTCTTC.

Ten or more counts support this clonotype. The chain uses TRBV19 and TRBJ1-5; D might be TRBD1 (5 bases). The CDR3 spans 14 residues. V lost 3 bases, J lost 2 bases, and 8 bases lay in between. CDR1 and CDR2 (germline): LNHDA, SQIVND (reference sequence). The CDR3 sequence is CASSIRVGNQPQHF. CDR3 DNA sequence: TGTGCCAGTAGTATCAGGGTTGGCAATCAGCCCCAGCATTTT.

About this clonotype: Just one base apart from a much larger clone, this may be a read error. This chain joins TRBV11-3 and TRBJ2-1, with D hard to call. CDR1 is SGHNT and CDR2 is YENEEA in the germline V gene. This CDR3 contains 16 residues. The CDR3: CASSLDGDVSYNEQLF. The CDR3 DNA sequence: TGTGCCAGCAGCTTAGATGGAGATGTTTCCTACAATGAGCAGTTATTC.

This clonotype has a count of ten or more. V gene TRBV10-2 combines with J gene TRBJ1-5; D is perhaps TRBD1 (6 bases). This CDR3 has 13 residues. CDR1 and CDR2 (germline): WSHSY, SAAADI. The ends were cut back, 7 bases at V and 3 bases at J, with 10 bases in the middle. The CDR3 DNA reads TGCGCCAGCAAACAGGGTTCCAATCAGCCCCAGCATTTT. Translating gives CASKQGSNQPQHF.

This clonotype was counted at least ten times. The CDR3 region is CSARHTSGRSDTQYF. CDR3 in DNA: TGCAGTGCTAGACATACTAGCGGGAGATCTGATACGCAGTATTTT. The chain uses TRBV20-1 and TRBJ2-3; TRBD2 matches 11 bases. From germline, CDR1 is DFQATT and CDR2 SNEGSKA (reference sequence). V was clipped by 2 bases and J by 6 bases; unmatched bases: 7. The CDR3 runs to 15 residues.

At least ten counts were recorded for this clonotype. This chain uses TRBV7-9 with TRBJ2-1; D unclear. Trimming pared 4 bases from V and 8 bases from J, leaving 12 bases between. The CDR3 loop spans 13 amino acids. In germline, CDR1 is SEHNR, CDR2 FQNEAQ (reference sequence). The chain's CDR3 is CASSSPGMYEQFF. CDR3 bases: TGTGCCAGCAGCTCCCCGGGCATGTATGAGCAGTTCTTC.

The sample holds a few counts of this clonotype. This clone may be a read error of a much larger clone one base away. The chain links TRBV20-1 to TRBJ2-7; D might be TRBD2 (6 bases). Germline loops: CDR1 DFQATT, CDR2 SNEGSKA (reference sequence). The CDR3 covers 13 residues. The CDR3 reads CMGLARNSYEQYF. The CDR3 nucleotides are TGCATGGGCCTAGCGCGAAACTCCTACGAGCAGTACTTC.

This clonotype was observed a few times. V gene TRBV7-9 combines with J gene TRBJ1-2; unclear D gene. Trimming took 2 bases from V and 1 from J, leaving 17 bases between them. CDR3 size: 17 residues. Germline V CDR1 and CDR2: SEHNR, FQNEAQ (reference sequence). In DNA form, the CDR3 reads TGTGCCAGCAGCTTATACTACCCGAGAAGATTTAACTATGGCTACACCTTC. Amino acids: CASSLYYPRRFNYGYTF.

This clonotype has only a few counts. The chain uses TRBV12-3 or TRBV12-4 and TRBJ2-7, with D perhaps TRBD2 (8 bases). The CDR3 has 15 residues. Trimming took 3 bases from V and 2 from J, leaving 14 bases between them. The CDR3 DNA reads as TGTGCCAGCAGTTTTGTAGCGGGACAGACCTACGAGCAGTACTTC. This codes for CASSFVAGQTYEQYF.

The chain couples TRBV19 to TRBJ2-1; the match to TRBD2 covers 10 bases. V shed 6 bases, J shed 7 bases, and the junction held 9 bases outside the gene matches. Germline loops: CDR1 LNHDA, CDR2 SQIVND (reference sequence). The CDR3 totals 15 residues. Here the CDR3 reads CASRLLAGDMNEQFF. For the CDR3, the DNA is TGTGCCAGTAGACTTCTAGCGGGAGATATGAATGAGCAGTTCTTC.

For this clonotype: One junction end disagrees with the germline gene, perhaps due to a read error. This chain links TRBV6-1 with TRBJ1-1; D gene ambiguous. The CDR3 has 16 amino acids. Per the germline V gene, CDR1 is MNHNS and CDR2 is SASEGT. This chain's CDR3 is CASIRGLSGENTESFF. CDR3 in DNA: TGTGCCAGCATTCGAGGGTTGAGTGGGGAGAACACTGAATCTTTCTTT.